The 24 T cell receptor beta chains listed next were all sequenced from one sample in a study of tumor-infiltrating lymphocytes in primary liver carcinoma. Extraction of RNA together with DNA used roughly 20-33 mg of unsorted bulk tissue. A primer in the constant region served to generate TCR beta cDNA from 450 to 600 ng of total RNA. Sequencing libraries for TCR beta derived from three nested multiplex PCR rounds that used slightly modified ARM-PCR. For roughly 11 cycles apiece, the opening two PCR rounds ran with TRBV1-TRBV30 forward primers and a C-beta reverse primer. TCRdb reanalysed the multiplex PCR reads using MiXCR and keeps one entry per CDR3 protein. This table has fewer than 75,000 distinct CDR3 sequences, around 69% appearing once. The specimen sequenced was liver tumor tissue from sampling region 4. Described subset: tumor region T4, right-lateral pole. The receptors here all came from a man between 40 and 49 years old with primary liver carcinoma and hepatitis B virus infection.

On this clonotype itself: The junction departs from germline at one end; a sequencing error may be responsible. The genes are TRBV12-3 or TRBV12-4 and TRBJ2-3, with D perhaps matching TRBD2 (5 bases). The CDR3 sequence is 15 residues long. The CDR3 nucleotides are TGTGCTAGCAGTCCCCCACTAGTGGTAGTAGATACGCAGTATTTT. This translates into CASSPPLVVVDTQYF.

Many counts were recorded for this clonotype. As DNA, the CDR3 is TGTGCCAGCAGCTTGAGGTTGTTGGCTAGCGGGAGTTCTGGGGCCAACGTCCTGACTTTC. Residues: CASSLRLLASGSSGANVLTF. The V gene is TRBV7-9, the J gene TRBJ2-6, with 10 bases lining up with TRBD2. Unmatched junction bases numbered 12, after V lost 3 bases and J lost 1 base. There are 20 residues in the CDR3. Germline values: CDR1 SEHNR, CDR2 FQNEAQ (reference sequence).

Notes on this clonotype: Just one base apart from a much larger clone, this may be a read error. The gene calls are TRBV6-6 and TRBJ1-5; D unclear. V shed 4 bases and J shed 0 bases, with 16 bases lying between them. The CDR3 has 17 residues. Germline loops: CDR1 MNHNY, CDR2 SVGAGI (reference sequence). The CDR3 DNA is TGTGCCAGCAGTTGGGTTCAGGAGGCGGATAGCAATCAGCCCCAGCATTTT. It codes for CASSWVQEADSNQPQHF.

In its sample, this clonotype was seen many times. The rearrangement joins TRBV29-1 to TRBJ1-1; no firm D call. Germline values: CDR1 SQVTM, CDR2 ANQGSEA. The CDR3 is 14 residues long. V lost 3 bases, J lost 6 bases, and 17 bases lay in between. This CDR3 is CSVDKRQLISEAFF. DNA of the CDR3: TGCAGCGTTGATAAACGTCAGTTAATTTCTGAAGCTTTCTTT.

This chain connects TRBV6-2 or TRBV6-3 to TRBJ2-7, with 7 bases lining up with TRBD2. The CDR3 runs to 16 residues. Germline V gene sequence: CDR1 MNHEY, CDR2 SVGEGT. V gave up 7 bases and J gave up 2 bases; unmatched junction bases: 14. This CDR3 is CASKPGGPISTYEQYF. The DNA of the CDR3 is TGTGCCAGCAAACCGGGAGGCCCCATCTCCACCTACGAGCAGTACTTC.

Remarks on this clonotype: The junction shows a germline mismatch at one end, possibly a read error. The gene calls are TRBV4-1 and TRBJ1-3, with 7 positions matching TRBD1. The CDR3 has 16 amino acids. Germline V gene data show CDR1 as MGHRA and CDR2 as YSYEKL. CDR3 protein: CARSQGGQSSGNTIYF. The CDR3 coding sequence is TGCGCCAGGAGCCAAGGGGGCCAGAGCTCTGGGAACACCATATATTTT.

Note on this clonotype: The final CDR3 position lacks the conserved phenylalanine or tryptophan, pointing to a likely read error. This chain links TRBV6-2 or TRBV6-3 with TRBJ2-7; D is possibly TRBD1 (5 bases). CDR1 and CDR2 (germline): MNHEY, SVGEGT. This CDR3 region has 15 residues. Trimming removed 2 bases from V and 7 bases from J, with 18 bases in between. The CDR3 DNA is TGTGCCAGCAGTTACGTCGGCAGGGTCTCGGTTGAGCAGTACCTA. Translation: CASSYVGRVSVEQYL.

Note on this clonotype: The junction and the germline gene differ at one end; a read error may be behind it. The chain is built from TRBV11-2 and TRBJ2-7, with D possibly TRBD2 on 5 matching bases. Germline V lookup: CDR1 SGHAT, CDR2 FQNNGV. CDR3 length equals 15 residues. CDR3 in DNA: TGTGCGAGCAGCTTAGAGTCCGGGATCTATGGTGAGCAGTACTTC. This encodes CASSLESGIYGEQYF.

For this clonotype: The junction departs from the called germline gene at one end, perhaps through a read error. The rearrangement uses TRBV5-4 and TRBJ2-2, with D perhaps TRBD2 (5 bases). The CDR3 consists of 15 residues. CDR1 is SGHNT and CDR2 is YYREEE in the germline V gene (reference sequence). The CDR3 DNA reads TGTGCCAGCAGCTCGAATAGCGCGAACACCGGGGAACTGTTTTTT. This codes for CASSSNSANTGELFF.

To note about this clonotype: Its ends do not fully match the called genes, so a read error is possible. The genes are TRBV11-2 and TRBJ1-5; no clear D. Germline CDR1 and CDR2: SGHAT and FQNNGV. CDR3 length equals 13 residues. This chain's CDR3 is CANSSQSNQPQHF. The CDR3 bases are TGTGCCAATAGCTCCCAGAGCAATCAGCCCCAACATTTT. Complete variable domain (other parts from reference TRBV11-2 and TRBJ1-5): EAGVAQSPRYKIIEKRQSVAFWCNPISGHATLYWYQQILGQGPKLLIQFQNNGVVDDSQLPKDRFSAERLKGVDSTLKIQPAKLEDSAVYLCANSSQSNQPQHFGDGTRLSIL.

CDR3 nucleotide sequence: TGCGGTGTTGGGACTAGCGCGGCGAACACCGGGGAGCTGTTTTTT. It yields the protein CGVGTSAANTGELFF. The V gene is TRBV29-1, the J gene TRBJ2-2; TRBD2 matches at 10 bases. CDR1 SQVTM and CDR2 ANQGSEA come from the germline V gene. The CDR3 contains 15 residues.

Regarding this clonotype: Lacking the conserved final phenylalanine or tryptophan, this CDR3 likely reflects a read error. This chain uses TRBV11-2 with TRBJ1-1, with D unclear. The CDR3 spans 16 residues. The V end was cut by 5 bases, the J end by 4 bases, with 20 bases between. Germline V CDR1 and CDR2: SGHAT, FQNNGV. CDR3 DNA sequence: TGTGCCAGCAGCCGAGGTAGGGTTGGGGTCTTCACTGAAGCTTTCATT. Its protein is CASSRGRVGVFTEAFI.

Points on this clonotype: An end of the junction differs from the germline gene, which may be a read error. The J gene is TRBJ1-1, the V gene TRBV25-1; a possible D gene is TRBD1 (6 bases). Germline CDR1 reads MGHDK; CDR2 reads SYGVNS. CDR3 length: 15 amino acids. CDR3 sequence (DNA): TGTGGCAGCAGTGAAAGACTTAGGGGGGGCACTGAAGCTTCCTTT. Translated: CGSSERLRGGTEASF. Complete variable domain (other parts from reference TRBV25-1 and TRBJ1-1): EADIYQTPRYLVIGTGKKITLECSQTMGHDKMYWYQQDPGMELHLIHYSYGVNSTEKGDLSSESTVSRIRTEHFPLTLESARPSHTSQYLCGSSERLRGGTEASFGQGTRLTVV.

The rearrangement joins TRBV12-3 or TRBV12-4 to TRBJ2-7, with D unresolved. The V end was cut by 1 base, the J end by 8 bases, with 24 bases between. The CDR3 covers 17 residues. The CDR3, as DNA: TGTGCCAGCAGTTTAGAATGGTGGGATGAGGTAAGATACAAGCAGTACTTC. This encodes CASSLEWWDEVRYKQYF.

About this clonotype: An end of the junction does not agree with germline; a read error may underlie this. The chain is built from TRBV28 and TRBJ2-1; D not resolved. This CDR3 comprises 11 residues. The germline CDR1 and CDR2 sequences are MDHEN and SYDVKM. The CDR3 region is CASTSHNEQFF. Here the CDR3 DNA reads TGTGCCAGCACCTCCCACAATGAGCAGTTCTTC.

This clonotype has a single count. The chain links TRBV4-3 to TRBJ1-5; 9 bases are a match to TRBD1. The DNA end is a closer match to TRBJ2-3, so the J assignment may be wrong. Germline assignment: CDR1 LGHNA and CDR2 YSLEER. The CDR3 sequence is 17 residues long. The CDR3 DNA is TGCGCCAGCAGCCAAACTACACAGGGGGCCGGCAATCAGCCCCAGTATTTT. Its protein product is CASSQTTQGAGNQPQYF.

The chain's CDR3 is CASSQDRGSRSGPKTIYF. In nucleotides, the CDR3 is TGTGCCAGCAGCCAAGACCGGGGCAGTAGGAGTGGGCCCAAAACCATATATTTT. This chain connects TRBV14 to TRBJ1-3, with a tentative D call TRBD1 (5 bases). V was trimmed by 0 bases and J by 10 bases, leaving 25 bases between them. The CDR3 has 18 residues. CDR1 SGHDN and CDR2 FVKESK come from the germline V gene.

In its sample, this clonotype was seen many times. At one of its ends the junction is not consistent with the germline gene, which may arise from a read error. CDR3 amino acids: CSVMSNTGKLFF. CDR3 coding DNA: TGCAGCGTTATGAGTAACACCGGGAAGCTGTTTTTT. This chain uses TRBV29-1 with TRBJ2-2; D possibly corresponds to TRBD2 (5 bases). Germline values: CDR1 SQVTM, CDR2 ANQGSEA. The CDR3 spans 12 residues.

Ten or more counts support this clonotype. The rearrangement joins TRBV30 to TRBJ1-5; 10 nucleotides align to TRBD1. J gave up 3 bases and V 6 bases, and 5 bases lay outside the gene matches. The CDR3 extends over 14 amino acids. Germline CDR1 reads GTSNPN; CDR2 reads SVGIG (reference sequence). The CDR3 bases are TGTGCCTGCCGAGGACAGGGGGTCAATCAGCCCCAGCATTTT. As protein: CACRGQGVNQPQHF.

As regards this clonotype: A much bigger clone sits one base away, suggesting this may be a read error. CDR3 in amino acids: CTSRGAQGANEKLFF. DNA of the CDR3: TGCACCAGCAGGGGCGCACAGGGGGCTAATGAAAAACTGTTTTTT. The chain links TRBV5-1 to TRBJ1-4; 8 bases are a match to TRBD1. The CDR3 is made up of 15 amino acids. CDR1 is SGHRS, CDR2 YFSETQ, per germline.

The rearrangement joins TRBV5-6 to TRBJ2-7, with unresolved D. The CDR3 is 14 residues long. Looked up from germline, CDR1 is SGHDT and CDR2 is YYEEEE. CDR3 DNA: TGTGAAAGCAGCTTGGCGGAATCAGAATACGAGCAGTACTTC. This translates into CESSLAESEYEQYF. The full variable domain, with the rest looked up from reference TRBV5-6 and TRBJ2-7, is DAGVTQSPTHLIKTRGQQVTLRCSPKSGHDTVSWYQQALGQGPQFIFQYYEEEERQRGNFPDRFSGHQFPNYSSELNVNALLLGDSALYLCESSLAESEYEQYFGPGTRLTVT.

To note about this clonotype: Since the CDR3 does not end with the conserved phenylalanine or tryptophan, this likely comes from a read error. The genes are TRBV4-1 and TRBJ2-7; no reliable D call. Trimming took 8 bases from V and 8 from J, leaving 19 bases between them. CDR1 is MGHRA, CDR2 YSYEKL, per germline. The CDR3 has 13 amino acids. CDR3 DNA sequence: TGCGCCAGCGGCCCGGGCTGTTGGTACAAGCAGTACCTC. Its translation: CASGPGCWYKQYL.

The table lists this clonotype with a few counts. Compared with germline, one end of the junction differs, possibly owing to a read error. The rearrangement uses TRBV4-1 and TRBJ2-6, with D perhaps TRBD1 (5 bases). Germline V gives CDR1 MGHRA, CDR2 YSYEKL. The CDR3 has 13 residues. The CDR3 sequence: CASSQVGANVQTF. CDR3 bases: TGCGCCAGCAGCCAAGTTGGGGCCAACGTCCAGACTTTC.

This clonotype was observed once. Its ends do not fully match the called genes, so a read error is possible. The chain has TRBV4-1 and TRBJ1-2; D may be TRBD1 (5 bases). This CDR3 region has 14 residues. Germline V lookup: CDR1 MGHRA, CDR2 YSYEKL. The CDR3 nucleotides read TGCACCAGCATCCAAGGGGACGGGAACTATGGCTACACCTTC. Protein: CTSIQGDGNYGYTF.